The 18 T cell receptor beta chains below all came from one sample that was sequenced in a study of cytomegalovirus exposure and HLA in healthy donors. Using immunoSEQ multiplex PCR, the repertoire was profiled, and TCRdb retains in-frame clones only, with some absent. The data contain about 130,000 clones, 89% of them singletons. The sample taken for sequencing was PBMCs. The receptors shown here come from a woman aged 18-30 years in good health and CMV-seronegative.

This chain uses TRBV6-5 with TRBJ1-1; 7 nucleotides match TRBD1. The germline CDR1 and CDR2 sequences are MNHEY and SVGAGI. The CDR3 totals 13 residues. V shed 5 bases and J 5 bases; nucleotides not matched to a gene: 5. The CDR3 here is CASSKGARTEAFF. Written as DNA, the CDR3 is TGTGCCAGCAGTAAGGGGGCTCGAACTGAAGCTTTCTTT.

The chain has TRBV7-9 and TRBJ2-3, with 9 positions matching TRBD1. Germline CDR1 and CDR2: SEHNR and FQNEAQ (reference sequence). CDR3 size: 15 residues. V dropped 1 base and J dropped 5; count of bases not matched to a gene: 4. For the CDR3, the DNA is TGTGCCAGCAGCTTAGTGACAGGGGGACAAGATACGCAGTATTTT. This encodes CASSLVTGGQDTQYF.

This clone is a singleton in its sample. In nucleotides, the CDR3 is TGCGCCAGCAGCTTACGGGGGGCGCGTGGCTACACCTTC. Its protein is CASSLRGARGYTF. The chain links TRBV5-1 to TRBJ1-2, with D perhaps matching TRBD1 (6 bases). The CDR3 runs to 13 residues. V shed 2 bases and J shed 7 bases, with 12 bases lying between them. Looked up from germline, CDR1 is SGHRS and CDR2 is YFSETQ.

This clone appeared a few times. The CDR3 region is CASLDREHYGYTF. CDR3 sequence (DNA): TGTGCCAGCCTCGACAGGGAACACTATGGCTACACCTTC. The chain couples TRBV6-1 to TRBJ1-2; TRBD1 aligns across 7 bases. This CDR3 contains 13 residues. Germline V lookup: CDR1 MNHNS, CDR2 SASEGT. V was clipped by 8 bases and J by 3 bases; unmatched bases: 6.

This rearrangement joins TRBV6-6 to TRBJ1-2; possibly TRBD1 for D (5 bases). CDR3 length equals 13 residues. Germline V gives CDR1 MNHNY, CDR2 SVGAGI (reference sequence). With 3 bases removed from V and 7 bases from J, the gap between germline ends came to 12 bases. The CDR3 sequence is CASSYDSKSGYTF. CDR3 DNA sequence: TGTGCCAGCAGTTATGACAGCAAAAGTGGCTACACCTTC.

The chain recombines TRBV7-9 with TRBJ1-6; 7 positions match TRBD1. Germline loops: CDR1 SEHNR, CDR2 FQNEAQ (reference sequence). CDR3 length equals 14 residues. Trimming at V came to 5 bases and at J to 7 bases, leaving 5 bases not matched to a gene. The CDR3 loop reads CASSPTGDNSPLHF. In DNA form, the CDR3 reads TGTGCCAGCAGCCCTACAGGGGACAATTCACCCCTCCACTTT. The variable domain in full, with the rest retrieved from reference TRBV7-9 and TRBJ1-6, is DTGVSQNPRHKITKRGQNVTFRCDPISEHNRLYWYRQTLGQGPEFLTYFQNEAQLEKSRLLSDRFSAERPKGSFSTLEIQRTEQGDSAMYLCASSPTGDNSPLHFGNGTRLTVT.

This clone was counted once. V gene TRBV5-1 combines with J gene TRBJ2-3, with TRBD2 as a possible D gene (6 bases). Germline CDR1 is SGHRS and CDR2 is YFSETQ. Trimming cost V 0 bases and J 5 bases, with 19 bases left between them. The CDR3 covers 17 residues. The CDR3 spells CASSLAIGGDHGDTQYF. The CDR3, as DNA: TGCGCCAGCAGCTTGGCTATCGGAGGGGACCATGGAGATACGCAGTATTTT.

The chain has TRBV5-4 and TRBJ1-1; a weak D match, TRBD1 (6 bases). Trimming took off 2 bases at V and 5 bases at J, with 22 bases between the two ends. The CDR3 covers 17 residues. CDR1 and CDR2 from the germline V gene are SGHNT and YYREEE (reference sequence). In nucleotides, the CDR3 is TGTGCCAGCAGCTTTTCTTGGTCGGGGACAAAGGATACTGAAGCTTTCTTT. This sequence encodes CASSFSWSGTKDTEAFF.

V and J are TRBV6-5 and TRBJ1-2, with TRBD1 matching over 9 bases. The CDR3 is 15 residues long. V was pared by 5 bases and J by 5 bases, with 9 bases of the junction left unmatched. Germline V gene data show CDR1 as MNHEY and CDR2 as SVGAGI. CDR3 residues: CASSQTADRGYGYTF. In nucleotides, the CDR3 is TGTGCCAGCAGTCAAACCGCCGACAGGGGGTATGGCTACACCTTC.

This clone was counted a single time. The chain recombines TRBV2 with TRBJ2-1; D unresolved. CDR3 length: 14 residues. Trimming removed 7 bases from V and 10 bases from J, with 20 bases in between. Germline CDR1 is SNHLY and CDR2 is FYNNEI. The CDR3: CASTPARIPNEQFF. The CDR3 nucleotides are TGTGCCAGCACCCCAGCGAGGATTCCCAACGAGCAGTTCTTC.

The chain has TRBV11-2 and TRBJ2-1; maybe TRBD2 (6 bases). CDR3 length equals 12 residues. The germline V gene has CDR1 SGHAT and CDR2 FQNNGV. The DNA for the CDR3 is TGTGCATCGGGAGAGGGTTTCGATGAGCAGTTCTTC. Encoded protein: CASGEGFDEQFF. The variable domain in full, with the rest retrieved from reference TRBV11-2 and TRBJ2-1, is EAGVAQSPRYKIIEKRQSVAFWCNPISGHATLYWYQQILGQGPKLLIQFQNNGVVDDSQLPKDRFSAERLKGVDSTLKIQPAKLEDSAVYLCASGEGFDEQFFGPGTRLTVL.

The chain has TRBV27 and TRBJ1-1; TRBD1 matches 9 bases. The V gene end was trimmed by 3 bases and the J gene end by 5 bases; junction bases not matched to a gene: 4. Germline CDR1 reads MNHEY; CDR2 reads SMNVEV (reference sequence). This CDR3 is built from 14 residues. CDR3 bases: TGTGCCAGCAGTTTGACAGGGACAGGGACTGAAGCTTTCTTT. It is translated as CASSLTGTGTEAFF.

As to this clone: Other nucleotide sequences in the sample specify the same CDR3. The CDR3 DNA follows: TGTGCCAGCTCACCACGACAGGGAACATACGAGCAGTACTTC. Translation gives CASSPRQGTYEQYF. V usage is TRBV18 and J usage is TRBJ2-7, with 7 bases lining up with TRBD1. The CDR3 totals 14 residues. J was trimmed by 4 bases and V by 1 base; bases with no gene match: 4. CDR1 and CDR2 from the germline V gene are KGHSH and LQKENI.

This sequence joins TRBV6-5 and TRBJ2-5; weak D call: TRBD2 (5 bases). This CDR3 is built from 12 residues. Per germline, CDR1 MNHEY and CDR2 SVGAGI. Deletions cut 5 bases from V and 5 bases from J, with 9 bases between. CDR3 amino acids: CASSPSRETQYF. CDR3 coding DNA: TGTGCCAGCAGTCCTAGCCGCGAGACCCAGTACTTC.

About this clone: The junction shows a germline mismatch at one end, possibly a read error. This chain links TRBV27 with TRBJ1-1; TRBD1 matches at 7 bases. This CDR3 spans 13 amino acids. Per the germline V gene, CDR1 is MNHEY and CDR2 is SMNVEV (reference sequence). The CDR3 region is CASSLQGYTEAFF. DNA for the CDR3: TGTGCCAGTAGTTTACAGGGGTACACTGAAGCTTTCTTT.

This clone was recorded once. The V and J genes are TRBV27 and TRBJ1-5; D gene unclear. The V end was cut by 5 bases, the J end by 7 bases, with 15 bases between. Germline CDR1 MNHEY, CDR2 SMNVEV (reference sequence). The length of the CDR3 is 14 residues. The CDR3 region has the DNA TGTGCCAGCAGTCACGGTCTAGGCGGACAGCCCCAGCATTTT. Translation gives CASSHGLGGQPQHF.

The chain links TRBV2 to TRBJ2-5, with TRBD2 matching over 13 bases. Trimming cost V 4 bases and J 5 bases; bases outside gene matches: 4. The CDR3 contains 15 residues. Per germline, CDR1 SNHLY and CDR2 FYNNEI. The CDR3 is CASSGLAGGRETQYF. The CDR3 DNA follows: TGTGCCAGCAGTGGACTAGCGGGGGGTCGCGAGACCCAGTACTTC.

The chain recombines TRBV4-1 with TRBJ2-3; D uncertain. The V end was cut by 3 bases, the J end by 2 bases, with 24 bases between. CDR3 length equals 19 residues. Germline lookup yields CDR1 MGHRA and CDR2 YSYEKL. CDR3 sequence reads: CASSQSLFSYRQTTDTQYF. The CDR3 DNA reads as TGCGCCAGCAGCCAGTCCCTCTTCTCCTACCGTCAAACCACAGATACGCAGTATTTT.